The source of this TCR beta chain is a study of control samples from healthy donors and cancer patients. V lost 3 bases and J lost 5, with 7 bases in between. CDR1 and CDR2 from the germline V gene are LGHNA and YNFKEQ. The CDR3 sequence is 12 residues long. This clone was seen a few times. Measured with immunoSEQ multiplex PCR; TCRdb has only the in-frame clones, and not every one. This sample has about 75,000 clones, with about 80% found just once. This sequence originates from a man aged 45-65 years in good health. The sample taken for sequencing was blood. The V and J genes are TRBV4-2 and TRBJ1-1; possibly TRBD1 for D (5 bases). The CDR3 DNA reads TGTGCCAGCAGCCACTGGGGGACTGAAGCTTTCTTT. Translation: CASSHWGTEAFF.